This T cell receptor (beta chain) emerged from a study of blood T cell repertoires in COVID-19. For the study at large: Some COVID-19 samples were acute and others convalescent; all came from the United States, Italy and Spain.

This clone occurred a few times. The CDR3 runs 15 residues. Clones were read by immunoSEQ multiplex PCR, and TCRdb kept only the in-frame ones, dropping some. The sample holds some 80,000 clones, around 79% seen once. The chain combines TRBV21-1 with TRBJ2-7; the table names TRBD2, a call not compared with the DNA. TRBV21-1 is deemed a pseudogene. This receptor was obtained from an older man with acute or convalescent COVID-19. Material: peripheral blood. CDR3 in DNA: TGTGCCAGCAGCAGGGGTAGCGGGGGGGTCTACGAGCAGTACTTC. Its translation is CASSRGSGGVYEQYF.